The present T cell receptor (beta chain) was sequenced within a study of blood T cell repertoires in COVID-19. The CDR3 length is 17 residues. Germline V CDR1 and CDR2: LNHDA, SQIVND (reference sequence). Trimming removed 4 bases from V and 0 bases from J, with 17 bases in between. Profiled with immunoSEQ multiplex PCR; TCRdb holds only in-frame clones, not every one. The sample consists of under 90,000 clones, over 70% of them appearing once. This clone was found once. This chain links TRBV19 with TRBJ2-3; D is ambiguous. The source material was peripheral blood. This TCR came from a man aged 50 or older with active or convalescent COVID-19. CDR3 loop: CASSSPRQFSSTDTQYF. For the CDR3, the DNA is TGTGCCAGTAGTAGTCCGAGACAATTTTCTAGCACAGATACGCAGTATTTT.